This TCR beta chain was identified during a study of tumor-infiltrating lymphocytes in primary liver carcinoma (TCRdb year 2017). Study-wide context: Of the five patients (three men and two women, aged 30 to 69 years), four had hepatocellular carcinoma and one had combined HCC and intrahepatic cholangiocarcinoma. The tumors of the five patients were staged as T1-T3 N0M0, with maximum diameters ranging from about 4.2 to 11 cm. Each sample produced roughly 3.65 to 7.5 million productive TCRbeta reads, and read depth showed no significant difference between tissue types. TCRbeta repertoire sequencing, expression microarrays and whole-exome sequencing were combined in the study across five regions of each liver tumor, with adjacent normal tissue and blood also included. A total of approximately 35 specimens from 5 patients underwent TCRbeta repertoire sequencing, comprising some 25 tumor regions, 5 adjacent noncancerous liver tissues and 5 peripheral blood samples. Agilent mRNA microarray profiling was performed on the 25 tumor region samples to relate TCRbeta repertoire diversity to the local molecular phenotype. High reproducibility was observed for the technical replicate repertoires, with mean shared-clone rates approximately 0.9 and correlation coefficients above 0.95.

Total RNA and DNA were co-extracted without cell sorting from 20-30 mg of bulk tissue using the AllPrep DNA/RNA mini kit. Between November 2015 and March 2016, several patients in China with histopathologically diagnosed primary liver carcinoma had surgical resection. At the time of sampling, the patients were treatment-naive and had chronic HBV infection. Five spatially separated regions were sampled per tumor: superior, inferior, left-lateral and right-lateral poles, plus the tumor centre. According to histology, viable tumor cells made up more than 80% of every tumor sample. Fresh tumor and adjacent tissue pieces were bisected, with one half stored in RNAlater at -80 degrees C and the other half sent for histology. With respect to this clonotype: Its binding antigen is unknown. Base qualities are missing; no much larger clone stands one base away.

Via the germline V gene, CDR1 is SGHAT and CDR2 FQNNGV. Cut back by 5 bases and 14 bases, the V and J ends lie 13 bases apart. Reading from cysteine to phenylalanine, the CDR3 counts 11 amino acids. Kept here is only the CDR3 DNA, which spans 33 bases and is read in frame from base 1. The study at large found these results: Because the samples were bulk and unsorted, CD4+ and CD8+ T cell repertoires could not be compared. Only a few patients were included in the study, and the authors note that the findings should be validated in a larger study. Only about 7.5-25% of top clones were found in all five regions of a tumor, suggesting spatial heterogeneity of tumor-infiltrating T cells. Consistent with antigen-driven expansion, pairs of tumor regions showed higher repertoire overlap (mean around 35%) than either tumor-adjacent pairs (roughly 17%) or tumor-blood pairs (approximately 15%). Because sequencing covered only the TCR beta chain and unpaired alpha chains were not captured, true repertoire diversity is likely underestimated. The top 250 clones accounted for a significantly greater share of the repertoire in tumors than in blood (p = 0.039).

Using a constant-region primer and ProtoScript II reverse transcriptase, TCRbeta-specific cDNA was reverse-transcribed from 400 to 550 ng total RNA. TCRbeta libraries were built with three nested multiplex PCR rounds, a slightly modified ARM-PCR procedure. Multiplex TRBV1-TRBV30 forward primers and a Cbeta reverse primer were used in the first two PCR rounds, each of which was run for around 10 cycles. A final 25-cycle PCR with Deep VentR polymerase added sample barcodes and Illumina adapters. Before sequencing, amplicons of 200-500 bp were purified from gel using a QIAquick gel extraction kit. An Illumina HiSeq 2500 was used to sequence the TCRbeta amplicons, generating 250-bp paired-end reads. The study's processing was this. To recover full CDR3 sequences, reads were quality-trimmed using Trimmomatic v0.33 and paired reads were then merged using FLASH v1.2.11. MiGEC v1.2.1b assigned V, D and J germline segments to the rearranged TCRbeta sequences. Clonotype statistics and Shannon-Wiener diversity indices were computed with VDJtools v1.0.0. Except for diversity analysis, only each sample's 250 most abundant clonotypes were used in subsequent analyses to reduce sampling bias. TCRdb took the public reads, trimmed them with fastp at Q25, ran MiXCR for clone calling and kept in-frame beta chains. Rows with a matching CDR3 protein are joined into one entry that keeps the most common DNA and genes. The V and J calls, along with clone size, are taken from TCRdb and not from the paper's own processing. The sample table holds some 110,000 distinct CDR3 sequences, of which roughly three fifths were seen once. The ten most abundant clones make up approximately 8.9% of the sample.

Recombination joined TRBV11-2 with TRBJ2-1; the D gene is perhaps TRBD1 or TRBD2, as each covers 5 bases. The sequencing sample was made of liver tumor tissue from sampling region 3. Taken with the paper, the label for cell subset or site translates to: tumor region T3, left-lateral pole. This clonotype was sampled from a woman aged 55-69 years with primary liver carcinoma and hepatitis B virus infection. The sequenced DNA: TGTGCCAGCAGCACGGGACCTCAAGAGTTCTTC. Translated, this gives CASSTGPQEFF.